This TCR beta chain stems from a study of T cell responses to AZD1222 COVID-19 vaccine. As concerns this clone: Its antigen is not identified.

Repertoires were generated with immunoSEQ multiplex PCR, while TCRdb's copy carries only in-frame clones and drops some. The sample lists 150,000 to 200,000 clones, about 91% seen once, with roughly 10% in the top ten. Study-wide results and caveats: Females outnumbered males among donors, who were mostly white British; clonal diversity was possibly underestimated. Breadth and depth of Spike-specific TCRs rose after two AZD1222 doses.

The receptor was derived from an adult who received the AZD1222 COVID-19 vaccine. Sequencing was performed on peripheral blood, taken 28 days after the second AZD1222 dose.

The CDR3 spells CASSFSSTGELFF. CDR3 nucleotide sequence: TGTGCCAGCAGCTTTTCGTCGACCGGGGAGCTGTTTTTT. The chain combines TRBV7-3 with TRBJ2-2; D ambiguous. The V gene lost 3 bases and the J gene lost 5 bases, with 7 bases spanning the gap. This CDR3 contains 13 residues. Per the germline V gene, CDR1 is SGHTA and CDR2 is FQGTGA.